This entry is about one T cell receptor beta chain. Antigen specificity is unknown. These data are taken from a study of cytomegalovirus exposure and HLA in healthy donors. Across the study: The same platform used for the 650 to 700 first-cohort repertoires was also used for the 120 or so validation repertoires, as a later analysis reported.

The protocol was immunoSEQ multiplex PCR, while the TCRdb copy is restricted to in-frame clones and leaves out a portion. The sample consists of roughly 140,000 clones, 85% to 90% of them appearing once. The ends lost 5 bases at V and 0 bases at J; junction bases unmatched: 5. The CDR3 is 15 residues long. Germline V gene sequence: CDR1 SGHTA, CDR2 FQGTGA. Broader study findings: The listing of 150 to 200 TCR beta chains classed them as cytomegalovirus-associated.

V usage is TRBV7-3 and J usage is TRBJ2-7, with 9 bases fitting TRBD1. The sample taken for sequencing was PBMCs. This TCR came from a woman aged 18-29 years in good health and CMV-seropositive. The CDR3 here is CASSRGQGSSYEQYF. The CDR3 nucleotides are TGTGCCAGCAGCCGGGGACAGGGCAGCTCCTACGAGCAGTACTTC.